The 14 T cell receptor beta chains listed next were all sequenced from one sample in a study of response to subunit inactivated influenza vaccine. TCRdb redid the calling of the RT-PCR reads with MiXCR, one entry per CDR3 protein. The sample holds 500,000 to 600,000 distinct CDR3 sequences, about 11% seen once. The data were also submitted as part of a second study, on T cells expressing NK-cell markers. As reported in that work: Template switching by 5'RACE with UMIs generated the TCR beta cDNA.

The sequenced sample was PBMCs from blood, obtained on the day of vaccination. Receptor source: a man in his forties or fifties who received an inactivated influenza vaccine.

In the case of this clonotype: A read error may explain this, as a much larger clone is one base away. This chain uses TRBV10-3 with TRBJ1-1, with D unclear. CDR3 size: 11 residues. Deletions cut 6 bases from V and 1 base from J, with 3 bases between. From germline, CDR1 is ENHRY and CDR2 SYGVKD. The CDR3 sequence: CAIRGNTEAFF. The DNA for the CDR3 is TGTGCCATCAGGGGGAACACTGAAGCTTTCTTT.

The chain employs TRBV29-1 and TRBJ2-1; 8 nucleotides agree with TRBD1. The CDR3 loop spans 16 amino acids. Germline values: CDR1 SQVTM, CDR2 ANQGSEA. Unmatched junction bases numbered 10, after V lost 3 bases and J lost 3 bases. CDR3 protein: CSVDSTGERLYNEQFF. CDR3 nucleotides: TGCAGCGTTGATTCGACAGGGGAAAGGCTCTACAATGAGCAGTTCTTC.

V is TRBV9 and J is TRBJ2-3; TRBD2 matches at 10 bases. Germline-derived CDR1 and CDR2 are SGDLS and YYNGEE. Losses at the gene ends were 4 bases for V and 4 bases for J; bases not matched to a gene: 6. The CDR3 sequence is 15 residues long. CDR3 sequence reads: CASSPPSGRPDTQYF. CDR3 bases: TGTGCCAGCAGCCCTCCTAGCGGGAGACCAGATACGCAGTATTTT. The whole variable domain, filled in from reference TRBV9 and TRBJ2-3, reads DSGVTQTPKHLITATGQRVTLRCSPRSGDLSVYWYQQSLDQGLQFLIQYYNGEERAKGNILERFSAQQFPDLHSELNLSSLELGDSALYFCASSPPSGRPDTQYFGPGTRLTVL.

This clonotype was seen more than once but under ten times. The chain has TRBV7-2 and TRBJ2-7; D might be TRBD2 (6 bases). Trimming removed 5 bases at V and 0 bases at J, with 11 bases between. CDR3 length equals 14 residues. Germline-derived CDR1 and CDR2 are SGHTA and FQGNSA. CDR3 DNA sequence: TGTGCCAGCAGCCTAGGACTAATCTCCTACGAGCAGTACTTC. Translation: CASSLGLISYEQYF.

In this sample, this clonotype turned up a few times. This rearrangement joins TRBV19 to TRBJ2-1; perhaps D is TRBD1 or TRBD2 (5 bases each). Germline assignment: CDR1 LNHDA and CDR2 SQIVND (reference sequence). This CDR3 has 15 residues. V shed 7 bases and J shed 0 bases, with 13 bases lying between them. The CDR3 is CASKGPHSSYNEQFF. The CDR3 region has the DNA TGTGCCAGTAAGGGACCCCATAGCTCCTACAATGAGCAGTTCTTC.

This clonotype came up many times. The CDR3 region has the DNA TGTGCCAGCAGAAGGACATTCGGGGGGGAGTTGAATTACGAGCAGTACTTC. Translated, it gives CASRRTFGGELNYEQYF. The V gene is TRBV6-1, the J gene TRBJ2-7, with TRBD2 identical over 8 bases. Germline V gives CDR1 MNHNS, CDR2 SASEGT. V gave up 6 bases and J gave up 4 bases; unmatched junction bases: 17. CDR3 length: 17 residues.

This clonotype was found many times. The chain combines TRBV5-6 with TRBJ2-1; 10 nucleotides line up with TRBD2. This CDR3 contains 17 residues. Trimming removed 4 bases from V and 0 bases from J; junction bases left unmatched: 7. Germline CDR1 is SGHDT and CDR2 is YYEEEE. CDR3: CASSPRLAGVSYNEQFF. The CDR3, as DNA: TGTGCCAGCAGCCCGCGGCTAGCGGGGGTCTCCTACAATGAGCAGTTCTTC. The full variable domain, rest sourced from reference TRBV5-6 and TRBJ2-1, is DAGVTQSPTHLIKTRGQQVTLRCSPKSGHDTVSWYQQALGQGPQFIFQYYEEEERQRGNFPDRFSGHQFPNYSSELNVNALLLGDSALYLCASSPRLAGVSYNEQFFGPGTRLTVL.

This clonotype was seen only a few times. The chain recombines TRBV20-1 with TRBJ1-1; D perhaps matches TRBD1 (6 bases). The CDR3 consists of 13 residues. The germline CDR1 and CDR2 sequences are DFQATT and SNEGSKA (reference sequence). V lost 5 bases to trimming and J lost 2 bases, with 12 bases between them. CDR3 amino acids: CSALRDTNTEAFF. CDR3 sequence (DNA): TGCAGTGCTCTGCGGGACACTAACACTGAAGCTTTCTTT.

The rearrangement joins TRBV30 to TRBJ2-2; no reliable D call. Trimming left V 0 bases short and J 5 bases short, with 7 bases between. There are 13 residues in the CDR3. From germline, CDR1 is GTSNPN and CDR2 SVGIG (reference sequence). CDR3: CAWSVGVTGELFF. CDR3 DNA sequence: TGTGCCTGGAGTGTGGGCGTAACCGGGGAGCTGTTTTTT.

At least ten counts were recorded for this clonotype. The chain is built from TRBV30 and TRBJ1-5; D uncertain. The CDR3 runs to 13 residues. V lost 2 bases and J 1 base, leaving 6 bases between the germline ends. Germline V lookup: CDR1 GTSNPN, CDR2 SVGIG (reference sequence). The CDR3 coding sequence is TGTGCCTGGAGTCTTCGGAGCAATCAGCCCCAGCATTTT. This translates into CAWSLRSNQPQHF.

This sequence joins TRBV4-3 and TRBJ2-2; D possibly uses TRBD1 or TRBD2 (5 bases each). The CDR3 runs 18 residues. Germline V gene data show CDR1 as LGHNA and CDR2 as YSLEER. V was trimmed by 1 base and J by 1 base, leaving 16 bases between them. Here the CDR3 DNA reads TGCGCCAGCAGCCAAGGACCGGGGCGGATAGTGAACACCGGGGAGCTGTTTTTT. It is translated as CASSQGPGRIVNTGELFF.

This chain links TRBV12-3 or TRBV12-4 with TRBJ1-2, with D possibly being TRBD1 (5 bases). This CDR3 has 16 residues. Trimming took off 6 bases at V and 2 bases at J, with 19 bases between the two ends. CDR3 residues: CASRGREGRKNYGYTF. DNA of the CDR3: TGTGCCAGCAGGGGGAGGGAGGGACGGAAAAACTATGGCTACACCTTC.

J is TRBJ2-3 and V is TRBV6-2 or TRBV6-3, with D perhaps TRBD2 (5 bases). This CDR3 has 12 residues. Trimming removed 6 bases from V and 3 bases from J, with 7 bases in between. Germline loops: CDR1 MNHEY, CDR2 SVGEGT. CDR3 sequence (DNA): TGTGCCAGCAGGAGGGCGACAGATACGCAGTATTTT. This translates into CASRRATDTQYF.

The rearrangement uses TRBV7-2 and TRBJ2-7; tentatively, D is TRBD1 (6 bases). Germline V gives CDR1 SGHTA, CDR2 FQGNSA. The CDR3 is 13 amino acids. Trimming took 5 bases from V and 6 from J, leaving 14 bases between them. The DNA for the CDR3 is TGTGCCAGCAGCCCCGACAGGTTTGGCGAGCAGTACTTC. Translation gives CASSPDRFGEQYF.